These 30 T cell receptor beta chains were sequenced from one sample in a study of blood T cell repertoires in COVID-19. Libraries were prepared by immunoSEQ multiplex PCR; TCRdb keeps only in-frame clonotypes and omits some of them. The sample carries about 120,000 clones, 65% to 90% recorded once. Sequencing was performed on peripheral blood. Source of these receptors: a woman older than 75 with acute or convalescent COVID-19.

In its sample, this clone was seen once. V is TRBV4-3 and J is TRBJ1-2; D possibly corresponds to TRBD1 (6 bases). The CDR3 has 15 residues. Per the germline V gene, CDR1 is LGHNA and CDR2 is YSLEER. V was clipped by 0 bases and J by 4 bases, with 12 bases between them. The CDR3 sequence is CASSQDKGGAYGYTF. CDR3 nucleotides: TGCGCCAGCAGCCAAGATAAAGGGGGGGCCTATGGCTACACCTTC.

The rearrangement links TRBV4-2 to TRBJ2-5, with TRBD2 as a possible D gene (6 bases). V was pared by 1 base and J by 2 bases, with 14 bases between. CDR3 size: 16 residues. Germline V gene lookup returns CDR1 LGHNA and CDR2 YNFKEQ. This CDR3 reads CASSQVGAEGQETQYF. CDR3 in DNA: TGTGCCAGCAGCCAAGTAGGGGCGGAGGGGCAAGAGACCCAGTACTTC.

This chain joins TRBV6-1 and TRBJ1-3; D perhaps matches TRBD1 (6 bases). The CDR3 sequence is 15 residues long. V was pared by 3 bases and J by 1 base, with 10 bases between. Looked up from germline, CDR1 is MNHNS and CDR2 is SASEGT. The DNA of the CDR3 is TGTGCCAGCAGTGACAGGGGACGTTCTGGAAACACCATATATTTT. Translation: CASSDRGRSGNTIYF.

This chain links TRBV11-3 with TRBJ2-1, with TRBD1 matching 8 bases. With 5 bases clipped from V and 6 bases from J, the junction kept 3 bases outside the gene matches. Germline CDR1 reads SGHNT; CDR2 reads YENEEA. CDR3 length: 13 amino acids. DNA for the CDR3: TGTGCCAGCAGCCCAACAGGGGGCAATGAGCAGTTCTTC. This encodes CASSPTGGNEQFF.

CDR3 loop: CASSHYFRDRGYGNQPQHF. The DNA of the CDR3 is TGCGCCAGCAGCCATTACTTCCGGGACAGGGGGTATGGCAATCAGCCCCAGCATTTT. The rearrangement joins TRBV4-1 to TRBJ1-5; 11 bases agree with TRBD1. Per the germline V gene, CDR1 is MGHRA and CDR2 is YSYEKL. Trimming took 3 bases from V and 2 from J; bases not matched to a gene: 12. The CDR3 covers 19 residues.

The chain uses TRBV5-1 and TRBJ2-3; 13 bases align to TRBD2. The ends lost 8 bases at V and 6 bases at J; junction bases unmatched: 12. The CDR3 extends over 16 amino acids. Germline V gene data show CDR1 as SGHRS and CDR2 as YFSETQ. DNA for the CDR3: TGCGCCAGTTCAACCGGGACTAGCGGGAAAAGCGATACGCAGTATTTT. Protein sequence: CASSTGTSGKSDTQYF.

This sequence joins TRBV5-1 and TRBJ2-6, with TRBD1 as a possible D gene (6 bases). In germline, CDR1 is SGHRS, CDR2 YFSETQ. Trimming shortened V by 3 bases and J by 2 bases, and 15 bases separated the two germline ends. This CDR3 region has 17 residues. CDR3 DNA: TGCGCCAGCAGCTACACTCAACAGGGCCCTGGGGCCAACGTCCTGACTTTC. Amino acids: CASSYTQQGPGANVLTF.

This rearrangement joins TRBV6-1 to TRBJ1-1, with D perhaps TRBD1 (6 bases). CDR3 length equals 14 residues. CDR1 is MNHNS and CDR2 is SASEGT in the germline V gene. With 3 bases removed from V and 1 base from J, the gap between germline ends came to 9 bases. CDR3 nucleotide sequence: TGTGCCAGCAGTGAGGGGGCGAGGAACACTGAAGCTTTCTTT. Its protein product is CASSEGARNTEAFF.

This clone has a handful of counts. The chain joins TRBV7-8 to TRBJ1-1; 12 positions match TRBD1. Trimming took 5 bases from V and 11 from J; bases not matched to a gene: 12. The CDR3 loop spans 15 amino acids. Germline loops: CDR1 SGHVS, CDR2 FQNEAQ. CDR3 loop: CASSAVPGQGAGAFF. For the CDR3, the DNA is TGTGCCAGCAGCGCGGTTCCGGGACAGGGGGCAGGCGCTTTCTTT.

This clone was found once. The V call is TRBV6-6, the J call TRBJ2-7, with 9 bases aligning to TRBD1. The CDR3 has 13 amino acids. J gave up 4 bases and V 6 bases, and 4 bases lay outside the gene matches. Germline V lookup: CDR1 MNHNY, CDR2 SVGAGI (reference sequence). The CDR3 reads CASRAGQGYEQYF. The CDR3 DNA follows: TGTGCCAGCAGGGCGGGACAGGGATACGAGCAGTACTTC.

This clone was observed many times. This chain connects TRBV13 to TRBJ1-3, with 7 bases lining up with TRBD1. V lost 5 bases to trimming and J lost 4 bases; unmatched junction nucleotides: 8. CDR1 and CDR2 (germline): PRHDT, FYEKMQ (reference sequence). CDR3 length: 15 amino acids. CDR3 amino acids: CASSPGTVFGNTIYF. CDR3 in DNA: TGTGCCAGCAGCCCCGGGACAGTTTTCGGAAACACCATATATTTT.

The CDR3 DNA sequence: TGTGCCAGCAGTGAGCAGGCTAGCACAGATACGCAGTATTTT. Encoded protein: CASSEQASTDTQYF. This chain connects TRBV6-1 to TRBJ2-3; D call uncertain. The CDR3 totals 14 residues. CDR1 is MNHNS and CDR2 is SASEGT in the germline V gene. V lost 3 bases and J lost 0, with 7 bases in between.

The CDR3 loop is CASSLSWSAGMNTEAFF. The DNA for the CDR3 is TGTGCCAGCAGCTTAAGTTGGTCGGCGGGAATGAACACTGAAGCTTTCTTT. The chain has TRBV7-2 and TRBJ1-1, with no clear D. The CDR3 is 17 amino acids. Germline loops: CDR1 SGHTA, CDR2 FQGNSA. Trimming removed 2 bases from V and 0 bases from J, with 16 bases in between. The complete variable domain, with remaining parts taken from reference TRBV7-2 and TRBJ1-1, reads GAGVSQSPSNKVTEKGKDVELRCDPISGHTALYWYRQSLGQGLEFLIYFQGNSAPDKSGLPSDRFSAERTGGSVSTLTIQRTQQEDSAVYLCASSLSWSAGMNTEAFFGQGTRLTVV.

The J gene is TRBJ1-1, the V gene TRBV12-3 or TRBV12-4, with D hard to call. V lost 3 bases and J 11 bases, leaving 10 bases between the germline ends. The CDR3 is made up of 11 amino acids. This CDR3 reads CASSFRDWAFF. As DNA, the CDR3 is TGTGCCAGCAGTTTTCGGGATTGGGCTTTCTTT.

This clone came up once. V usage is TRBV4-2 and J usage is TRBJ1-5; D might be TRBD1 (6 bases). The CDR3 runs to 16 residues. Germline CDR1 reads LGHNA; CDR2 reads YNFKEQ. The V gene lost 0 bases and the J gene lost 1 base, with 10 bases spanning the gap. CDR3 residues: CASSQDRGISNQPQHF. For the CDR3, the DNA is TGTGCCAGCAGCCAAGATAGGGGGATCAGCAATCAGCCCCAGCATTTT.

The chain couples TRBV11-1 to TRBJ2-7; possibly TRBD1 for D (6 bases). CDR1 and CDR2 (germline): SGHAT, FQDESV (reference sequence). The CDR3 is 14 residues long. V was pared by 3 bases and J by 1 base, with 10 bases between. CDR3 loop: CASSFTRGSYEQYF. CDR3 bases: TGTGCCAGCAGCTTTACCAGGGGTTCCTACGAGCAGTACTTC.

This chain links TRBV6-6 with TRBJ2-7, with D perhaps matching TRBD1 (6 bases). Deletions cut 0 bases from V and 2 bases from J, with 11 bases between. Germline-derived CDR1 and CDR2 are MNHNY and SVGAGI (reference sequence). The CDR3 has 15 residues. The CDR3 region is CASSYSGTLPYEQYF. Written as DNA, the CDR3 is TGTGCCAGCAGTTACTCGGGGACACTCCCCTACGAGCAGTACTTC.

This chain links TRBV3-1 (or the pseudogene TRBV3-2) with TRBJ1-5; D may be TRBD1 (5 bases). Germline CDR1 reads LGHDT; CDR2 reads YNNKEL (reference sequence). Trimming took off 4 bases at V and 4 bases at J, with 11 bases between the two ends. The CDR3 is made up of 14 amino acids. The CDR3 loop is CASSLRGTNQPQHF. Written as DNA, the CDR3 is TGTGCCAGCAGCCTTAGGGGAACGAATCAGCCCCAGCATTTT.

V and J are TRBV19 and TRBJ1-1, with 9 bases that match TRBD1. J gave up 0 bases and V 4 bases, and 6 bases lay outside the gene matches. The CDR3 has 16 amino acids. Germline CDR1 LNHDA, CDR2 SQIVND (reference sequence). CDR3 nucleotide sequence: TGTGCCAGTAGTACAACAGGGGGCTCTCTGAACACTGAAGCTTTCTTT. It specifies CASSTTGGSLNTEAFF.

The rearrangement uses TRBV25-1 and TRBJ1-4; no clear D gene. CDR3 length: 14 amino acids. The V gene lost 2 bases and the J gene lost 6 bases, with 10 bases spanning the gap. Germline CDR1 and CDR2: MGHDK and SYGVNS. As DNA, the CDR3 is TGTGCCAGCAGTGAACAGGCATGGGATGAAAAACTGTTTTTT. Translating gives CASSEQAWDEKLFF.

V and J are TRBV28 and TRBJ2-7; D not resolved. V was clipped by 7 bases and J by 4 bases, with 11 bases between them. The CDR3 is made up of 12 amino acids. Per germline, CDR1 MDHEN and CDR2 SYDVKM. The CDR3 sequence is CASTLETYEQYV. The CDR3 nucleotides are TGTGCCAGCACCCTAGAAACATACGAGCAGTACGTC.

The rearrangement links TRBV11-2 to TRBJ1-6; 7 bases map to TRBD1. The germline CDR1 and CDR2 sequences are SGHAT and FQNNGV. V lost 5 bases and J lost 11; bases outside the gene matches: 9. The CDR3 spans 14 residues. The CDR3 sequence: CASSRDSGRAPLHF. The CDR3 DNA sequence: TGTGCCAGCAGCAGGGACAGCGGTCGGGCACCCCTCCACTTT.

This rearrangement joins TRBV13 to TRBJ1-1; D remains ambiguous. This CDR3 has 16 amino acids. Germline CDR1 is PRHDT and CDR2 is FYEKMQ (reference sequence). Deletions cut 3 bases from V and 0 bases from J, with 14 bases between. The chain's CDR3 is CASSLRRSGMNTEAFF. The CDR3 bases are TGTGCCAGCAGCTTGCGCCGGTCCGGGATGAACACTGAAGCTTTCTTT.

The chain recombines TRBV11-2 with TRBJ2-7; 11 bases map to TRBD1. The ends lost 4 bases at V and 2 bases at J; junction bases unmatched: 7. Germline loops: CDR1 SGHAT, CDR2 FQNNGV. The CDR3 extends over 16 amino acids. The CDR3 nucleotides read TGTGCCAGCAGCTCAAGGGGACAGGGGGAAACCTACGAGCAGTACTTC. It translates to CASSSRGQGETYEQYF. The full variable domain, in which reference TRBV11-2 and TRBJ2-7 provide the parts outside the CDR3, is EAGVAQSPRYKIIEKRQSVAFWCNPISGHATLYWYQQILGQGPKLLIQFQNNGVVDDSQLPKDRFSAERLKGVDSTLKIQPAKLEDSAVYLCASSSRGQGETYEQYFGPGTRLTVT.

This sequence joins TRBV27 and TRBJ1-1, with 7 positions matching TRBD1. CDR3 length: 16 residues. With V trimmed by 2 bases and J by 3 bases, 9 bases remained unmatched. In germline, CDR1 is MNHEY, CDR2 SMNVEV (reference sequence). In DNA, the CDR3 is TGTGCCAGCAGTTTACGACAGGGTCGAGTAGACACTGAAGCTTTCTTT. Translating it yields CASSLRQGRVDTEAFF.

This chain links TRBV29-1 with TRBJ1-1, with D possibly matching TRBD1 (6 bases). V lost 7 bases, J lost 0 bases, and 18 bases lay in between. There are 15 residues in the CDR3. Germline CDR1 is SQVTM and CDR2 is ANQGSEA. CDR3 in amino acids: CSAEQGRYMNTEAFF. The CDR3 nucleotides are TGCAGCGCCGAACAGGGTAGGTACATGAACACTGAAGCTTTCTTT. The complete variable domain, with remaining parts taken from reference TRBV29-1 and TRBJ1-1, reads SAVISQKPSRDICQRGTSLTIQCQVDSQVTMMFWYRQQPGQSLTLIATANQGSEATYESGFVIDKFPISRPNLTFSTLTVSNMSPEDSSIYLCSAEQGRYMNTEAFFGQGTRLTVV.

The chain employs TRBV9 and TRBJ2-3, with D tentatively TRBD2 (5 bases). CDR1 is SGDLS, CDR2 YYNGEE, per germline. The CDR3 has 13 amino acids. Trimming took 2 bases from V and 6 from J, leaving 10 bases between them. The CDR3 loop is CASSVGVGDTQYF. Written as DNA, the CDR3 is TGTGCCAGCAGCGTCGGGGTAGGGGATACGCAGTATTTT.

In DNA, the CDR3 is TGTGCCAGCAGTTACGGGCGAGAACCCAATCAGCCCCAGCATTTT. Amino acid sequence: CASSYGREPNQPQHF. The rearrangement joins TRBV6-5 to TRBJ1-5; D not certain. V dropped 2 bases and J dropped 3 bases, with 11 bases sitting between them. The CDR3 is made up of 15 amino acids. The V gene's germline CDR1 is MNHEY and CDR2 SVGAGI.

This clone was observed a single time. The chain carries TRBV6-1 and TRBJ1-3; D is uncertain. The germline V and J ends were trimmed by 4 bases and 0 bases, with 13 bases remaining between them. The CDR3 covers 16 residues. CDR1 is MNHNS and CDR2 is SASEGT in the germline V gene. The CDR3 DNA reads TGTGCCAGCAGTGCACAGCACCCGGCCTCTGGAAACACCATATATTTT. Its protein is CASSAQHPASGNTIYF.

This rearrangement joins TRBV2 to TRBJ1-5; tentatively, D is TRBD1 (6 bases). V was shortened by 4 bases and J by 9 bases, with 16 bases between the two germline ends. Germline CDR1 reads SNHLY; CDR2 reads FYNNEI. This CDR3 has 14 amino acids. CDR3 sequence reads: CASSVGHPAGPQHF. The CDR3, as DNA: TGTGCCAGCAGTGTGGGACATCCAGCAGGGCCCCAGCATTTT.